The present TCR beta chain was sequenced within a study of blood T cell repertoires in COVID-19. Overall study: Researchers got acute and convalescent COVID-19 samples from the United States, Italy and Spain. Sample material is recorded as cDNA or gDNA derived from T cells, B-cell-depleted T cells, or PBMCs.

Original data processing: Researchers report that nucleated cell counts were estimated from reference gene primer amplification. Produced via immunoSEQ multiplex PCR; TCRdb's table is partial and in-frame only. V and J calls and clone size follow that table, whereas D and trimming were derived from the DNA. The table records about 59,000 clones, approximately 82% of them present only once. With V trimmed by 1 base and J by 8 bases, 3 bases remained unmatched. CDR1 is SGHDN and CDR2 is FVKESK in the germline V gene. The CDR3 has 14 residues. This receptor was taken from a woman over 75 with acute or convalescent COVID-19. This rearrangement joins TRBV14 to TRBJ2-3, with 10 bases identical to TRBD2. The specimen was peripheral blood. CDR3 amino acids: CASSQGVAGGTQYF. Written as DNA, the CDR3 is TGTGCCAGCAGCCAAGGAGTAGCGGGGGGTACGCAGTATTTT.